The TCR beta chain described here comes from a study of T cells in Graves' hyperthyroidism and ophthalmopathy. Study information: Before treatment of any kind, peripheral blood was taken at initial diagnosis.

The CDR3 totals 16 residues. The V end lost 2 bases, the J end lost 8 bases, and 19 bases lay between the germline ends. Germline-derived CDR1 and CDR2 are KGHSH and LQKENI. Study outcomes and limitations: Most expanded thyroid clonotypes above 0.001 recurred in blood.

Of note for this clonotype: Its matching antigen is unknown.

Amplified TCR beta CDR3 regions came from RNA transcripts. First-round RT-PCR of the TCR CDR3 relied on the HTBI primer set. TCRdb reanalysed the multiplex PCR reads using MiXCR and keeps one entry per CDR3 protein. The data hold some 270,000 distinct CDR3 sequences, with approximately 14% observed a single time. The definition of stable Graves' hyperthyroidism was no ophthalmopathy progression within 18 months. The receptor was isolated from a woman aged 40 to 55 with Graves' hyperthyroidism. This chain joins TRBV18 and TRBJ2-1; TRBD1 or TRBD2 may be the D gene (5 bases each). Source material: blood. In DNA form, the CDR3 reads TGTGCCAGCTCACCAAGGCTCGGTCCCCCGGGGCATGAGCAGTTCTTC. This codes for CASSPRLGPPGHEQFF.